These T cell receptor beta chains were read from a single sample in a study of blood T cell repertoires in COVID-19. Method: immunoSEQ multiplex PCR; TCRdb's copy keeps in-frame clones and lacks some. The data show around 300,000 clones, around 90% seen once. Material: peripheral blood. The receptors come from a woman between 35 and 50 years old who had recovered from COVID-19. Both conserved end residues are part of each CDR3. Each record gives: CDR3 length, J gene, V gene, CDR3 protein.

>14|TRBJ2-7|TRBV4-1
CASSLKRGTYEQYF
>14|TRBJ2-1|TRBV28
CAGGRGSSYNEQFF
>13|TRBJ2-7|TRBV5-6
CASHLRGSYEQYF
>14|TRBJ2-7|TRBV29-1
CSVDGREGLDEQYF
>13|TRBJ1-2|TRBV21-1
CASSKVYGGGYTF
>17|TRBJ2-1|TRBV14
CASSQHPGLGLLGEQFF
>17|TRBJ2-3|TRBV6-1
CASSELPGLAGVNTQYF
>13|TRBJ2-7|TRBV29-1
CSARGMGTDEQYF
>17|TRBJ2-2|TRBV7-2
CASSFFLGGWGTGELFF
>14|TRBJ1-4|TRBV5-1
CASSLAVGAEKLFF
>13|TRBJ1-2|TRBV28
CASRPTGYYGYTF
>15|TRBJ1-4|TRBV11-2
CASSRLRGSNEKLFF
>13|TRBJ1-2|TRBV19
CASSNDRGYGYTF
>15|TRBJ2-3|TRBV25-1
CASSRRGSGTDTQYF
>15|TRBJ2-7|TRBV11-2
CASSQGTSGTHEQYF
>17|TRBJ1-4|TRBV7-8
CASSKTPGGGENEKLFF
>16|TRBJ1-4|TRBV6-2/TRBV6-3
CASSYSTVGGTEKLFF